Listed below are T cell receptor beta chains from one sample, sequenced in a study of graft-versus-host responses after intestinal transplantation. The method was immunoSEQ multiplex PCR; TCRdb's version includes in-frame clones alone and lacks a portion of them. The table has about 120,000 clones, around 96% seen once; the top ten hold more than 2.5%. No antigen is known for these receptors. The source was unstimulated CD8+ T cells sorted from spleen or lymph node cells, collected before intestinal transplant. The receptors here all came from a human donor who received an intestinal transplant. CDR3s include the opening cysteine and the closing phenylalanine or tryptophan. Each record gives: clone size, J gene, V gene, CDR3 protein. The size field is filled for only some rows; it gives once, few, many or a size class.

. TRBJ2-7 TRBV28 CASSLLAGAYEQYF
. TRBJ1-5 TRBV7-2 CASSLAGTGIQPQHF
. TRBJ2-7 TRBV5-6 CASSLGQFYEQYF
. TRBJ2-1 TRBV27 CASRVAGGSQFF
. TRBJ2-7 TRBV27 CASSLFSGRYEQYF
. TRBJ2-3 TRBV14 CASSHQTGQDGTQYF
. TRBJ2-3 TRBV28 CASSFQGDTQYF
. TRBJ2-7 TRBV9 CASSVEGTSLYTYEQYF
. TRBJ2-1 TRBV27 CASSSPTSGSPSYNEQFF
. TRBJ1-1 TRBV5-1 CASSLEGMNTEAFF
. TRBJ2-5 TRBV7-6 CASSLTTGSQETQYF
once TRBJ2-5 TRBV5-5 CASSLYGRRGETQYF
. TRBJ2-7 TRBV27 CASSSRGSLLVEQYF
. TRBJ2-2 TRBV30 CAWSRSTGELFF
. TRBJ2-7 TRBV28 CASSLSGTHLAGDEQYF
once TRBJ1-1 TRBV25-1 CASNYDRNTEAFF
. TRBJ2-7 TRBV5-4 CASSSESYEQYF
. TRBJ1-4 TRBV7-6 CASSLALGGWGSGEKLFF
once TRBJ2-1 TRBV7-9 CASSLGGSEQFF
. TRBJ2-3 TRBV28 CASNAKGINTDTQYF